This TCR beta chain was identified during a study of shared clonotypes between healthy human individuals. Donors comprised healthy HIV-negative adults lacking recent acute infections or vaccinations. Authors' analysis steps: Filtering was not the same, since immunoSEQ gave junction-only sequences without quality scores. TCRdb's table, derived via immunoSEQ multiplex PCR, lists solely in-frame clones and lacks some. The DNA was the basis for D and trimming; V, J and clone size are from that table. Of about 490,000 clones in the sample, approximately 81% are singletons; the top ten hold 10% to 15%. Germline V gene data show CDR1 as SGHRS and CDR2 as YFSETQ. This CDR3 comprises 12 residues. V was cut by 5 bases and J by 3 bases, with 8 bases left in between.

This clonotype was sampled from a woman in her 40s in good health. Some clones in this sample may be carry-over from other donors' samples. The sequencing input was PBMCs. V is TRBV5-1 and J is TRBJ2-5, with a possible D match to TRBD2 (5 bases). CDR3 in DNA: TGCGCCAGCAGGGACGGGGAAGAGACCCAGTACTTC. This codes for CASRDGEETQYF.